The T cell receptor (beta chain) described here comes from a study of early T cells in non-severe SARS-CoV-2 infection. Study-wide context: Sequencing was performed on bulk RNA from unsorted whole blood, leaving chains unpaired. Points from the study as a whole: Anti-spike CD8 responses were favored in VDJdb matching, and private and CD4 specificities were missed.

In TCRdb, the 5' RACE reads were re-called with MiXCR into one record per CDR3 protein. The sample holds tens of thousands of distinct CDR3 sequences, 3.9% seen once. Germline assignment: CDR1 MNHEY and CDR2 SMNVEV (reference sequence). The CDR3 consists of 17 residues. Losses at the gene ends were 6 bases for V and 3 bases for J; bases not matched to a gene: 13. As for this clonotype: As yet, its antigen is unknown.

The sequencing sample was made of whole blood. The receptor was isolated from an adult who was a healthcare worker with PCR-confirmed SARS-CoV-2 infection or an uninfected control (not recorded which). V gene TRBV27 combines with J gene TRBJ2-3; 9 nucleotides line up with TRBD1. As DNA, the CDR3 is TGTGCCAGCAGGCGACCCTGGACAGGGGTACGAACAGATACGCAGTATTTT. This codes for CASRRPWTGVRTDTQYF.